These 15 T cell receptor beta chains share one sample of origin, sequenced in a study of T cell responses to AZD1222 COVID-19 vaccine. TCRdb's copy holds only in-frame clones and misses some; the assay was immunoSEQ multiplex PCR. The profile shows 80,000 to 90,000 clones, about nine tenths of them singletons. The sample here was peripheral blood, taken on day 0 of AZD1222 vaccination. These receptors came from an adult in good health.

The rearrangement links TRBV13 to TRBJ2-1, with 11 bases that match TRBD2. Germline trimming cut 4 bases from V and 7 bases from J; bases unmatched to any gene: 12. This CDR3 spans 17 amino acids. The V gene's germline CDR1 is PRHDT and CDR2 FYEKMQ (reference sequence). CDR3: CASSSPGPLAGANEQFF. CDR3 in DNA: TGTGCCAGCAGCTCCCCAGGGCCACTAGCGGGAGCAAATGAGCAGTTCTTC.

This clone has only one observation. The rearrangement joins TRBV6-5 to TRBJ1-2, with D possibly matching TRBD1 (5 bases). V was clipped by 0 bases and J by 4 bases, with 12 bases between them. The germline V gene encodes CDR1 MNHEY and CDR2 SVGAGI. This CDR3 has 15 amino acids. The CDR3 DNA sequence: TGTGCCAGCAGTTACTCGAATAAGGGACTCTATGGCTACACCTTC. It codes for CASSYSNKGLYGYTF.

The chain carries TRBV5-6 and TRBJ1-5; D is unresolved. V was trimmed by 5 bases and J by 3 bases, leaving 18 bases between them. Germline lookup yields CDR1 SGHDT and CDR2 YYEEEE. The CDR3 runs 16 residues. CDR3 DNA: TGTGCCAGCAGACGTAAAGGGATTCTGATCAATCAGCCCCAGCATTTT. Translated, it gives CASRRKGILINQPQHF.

The chain couples TRBV28 to TRBJ1-2; a weak D match, TRBD1 (6 bases). Looked up from germline, CDR1 is MDHEN and CDR2 is SYDVKM. The CDR3 runs 12 residues. V was shortened by 5 bases and J by 4 bases, with 8 bases between the two germline ends. The CDR3, as DNA: TGTGCCAGCAGTGGACAGCCCTATGGCTACACCTTC. Amino acid sequence: CASSGQPYGYTF.

As DNA, the CDR3 is TGTGCCAGCAGTCCCCAGCTCTGGGAGCAGTTCTTC. Its protein product is CASSPQLWEQFF. The gene calls are TRBV12-3 or TRBV12-4 and TRBJ2-1; unclear D gene. Deletions cut 5 bases from V and 10 bases from J, with 12 bases between. The CDR3 extends over 12 amino acids.

The V gene is TRBV20-1, the J gene TRBJ1-1, with D uncertain. The CDR3 contains 12 residues. The germline V and J ends were trimmed by 3 bases and 10 bases, with 15 bases remaining between them. Germline values: CDR1 DFQATT, CDR2 SNEGSKA (reference sequence). Here the CDR3 reads CSASGSSRGAFF. The CDR3 region has the DNA TGCAGTGCTAGTGGCAGCTCCCGTGGAGCTTTCTTT.

The chain has TRBV11-2 and TRBJ1-1; D is undetermined. The V gene's germline CDR1 is SGHAT and CDR2 FQNNGV. V was trimmed by 2 bases and J by 1 base, leaving 17 bases between them. The CDR3 is 17 residues long. The CDR3, as DNA: TGTGCCAGCAGCTTACCGACGGGGAGCGGCCGGAACACTGAAGCTTTCTTT. This encodes CASSLPTGSGRNTEAFF.

V is TRBV14 and J is TRBJ1-2; no clear D gene. CDR1 is SGHDN, CDR2 FVKESK, per germline. The V end was cut by 4 bases, the J end by 2 bases, with 5 bases between. This CDR3 is built from 12 residues. Here the CDR3 reads CASSPQNYGYTF. CDR3 coding DNA: TGTGCCAGCAGCCCACAAAACTATGGCTACACCTTC.

The V call is TRBV30, the J call TRBJ2-1, with 10 bases lining up with TRBD2. After removal of 1 base from V and 5 bases from J, the junction contained 14 bases not matched to a gene. Germline V gene sequence: CDR1 GTSNPN, CDR2 SVGIG (reference sequence). The CDR3 totals 18 residues. The CDR3 DNA follows: TGTGCCTGGAGTGCCACCGGCCCCCTAGCGGGAGTCAACAATGAGCAGTTCTTC. As protein: CAWSATGPLAGVNNEQFF.

The chain links TRBV21-1 to TRBJ1-2; the table's TRBD1 call for D was not verified on the DNA. TRBV21-1 has pseudogene status. The CDR3 runs to 15 residues. The CDR3 spells CASSTPGQHNYGYTF. CDR3 sequence (DNA): TGTGCCAGCAGCACTCCAGGACAGCATAACTATGGCTACACCTTC.

The rearrangement links TRBV4-2 to TRBJ2-1, with D possibly TRBD1 on 5 matching bases. V was trimmed by 0 bases and J by 7 bases, leaving 7 bases between them. The germline gives CDR1 LGHNA, CDR2 YNFKEQ. The CDR3 runs 13 residues. CDR3 nucleotides: TGTGCCAGCAGCCAAGAGGGGCCGAATGAGCAGTTCTTC. It specifies CASSQEGPNEQFF.

The rearrangement uses TRBV7-2 and TRBJ1-3; D gene ambiguous. CDR3 length: 16 residues. Germline CDR1 reads SGHTA; CDR2 reads FQGNSA. V was shortened by 5 bases and J by 0 bases, with 14 bases between the two germline ends. The CDR3 protein is CASSLGSINSGNTIYF. CDR3 coding DNA: TGTGCCAGCAGCCTGGGCAGTATAAACTCTGGAAACACCATATATTTT. Together with reference TRBV7-2 and TRBJ1-3, the CDR3 gives the full variable domain: GAGVSQSPSNKVTEKGKDVELRCDPISGHTALYWYRQSLGQGLEFLIYFQGNSAPDKSGLPSDRFSAERTGGSVSTLTIQRTQQEDSAVYLCASSLGSINSGNTIYFGEGSWLTVV.

The chain joins TRBV3-1 (or the pseudogene TRBV3-2) to TRBJ2-3; 12 bases agree with TRBD2. The J segment lost 6 bases and the V segment lost 2 bases, leaving 6 bases of the junction unmatched. This CDR3 has 16 amino acids. Looked up from germline, CDR1 is LGHDT and CDR2 is YNNKEL (reference sequence). The CDR3 bases are TGTGCCAGCAGCCAACGACTAGCGGGAGTGGGTGATACGCAGTATTTT. As protein: CASSQRLAGVGDTQYF.

The chain is built from TRBV29-1 and TRBJ1-2; a possible D gene is TRBD1 (5 bases). Per germline, CDR1 SQVTM and CDR2 ANQGSEA. This CDR3 has 11 residues. Trimming pared 5 bases from V and 8 bases from J, leaving 12 bases between. CDR3 loop: CSVFKGSGYTF. The CDR3, as DNA: TGCAGCGTTTTTAAGGGGTCCGGCTACACCTTC.

Note on this clone: The sample has other DNA sequences that encode this CDR3 too. The chain carries TRBV5-6 and TRBJ1-5, with no clear D. This CDR3 comprises 13 residues. Germline V gene lookup returns CDR1 SGHDT and CDR2 YYEEEE. Deletions cut 1 base from V and 2 bases from J, with 4 bases between. The CDR3 DNA follows: TGTGCCAGCAGCTTGAGGGGCAATCAGCCCCAGCATTTT. Its protein product is CASSLRGNQPQHF.